This T cell receptor beta chain was observed in a study of T cell changes during pregnancy in multiple sclerosis. Clones were read by immunoSEQ multiplex PCR, and TCRdb kept only the in-frame ones, dropping some. The sample includes under 95,000 clones, about nine tenths of them seen just once. Germline assignment: CDR1 MNHEY and CDR2 SMNVEV (reference sequence). Trimming took 3 bases from V and 10 from J, leaving 13 bases between them. The CDR3 length is 14 residues. V gene TRBV27 combines with J gene TRBJ1-6, with a possible D match to TRBD1 (5 bases). The source of this sequence is a female donor with multiple sclerosis, enrolled in a pregnancy study. The specimen was peripheral blood, collected in the second trimester of pregnancy. The CDR3 sequence: CASSLYGARSPLHF. DNA for the CDR3: TGTGCCAGCAGTTTGTATGGGGCTCGGTCACCCCTCCACTTT.